The 12 T cell receptor beta chains reported below all come from one sample, sequenced in a study of T-cell memory formation after mild COVID-19. TCRdb recomputed calls from the 5' RACE reads with MiXCR, one row per CDR3 protein. The sample contains hundreds of thousands of distinct CDR3 sequences, more than 15% of which appear only once. Sequencing input: PBMCs or a T cell subset sorted from them (not recorded which). These receptors came from an adult woman who had mild COVID-19 (a few samples of this study predate the infection). Cell type and time point are not known.

The chain is built from TRBV12-3 or TRBV12-4 and TRBJ1-2; 12 nucleotides agree with TRBD1. The CDR3 length is 16 residues. V lost 6 bases and J lost 8; bases outside the gene matches: 13. The CDR3 DNA reads TGTGCCAGCAGACCCCTACCGGGACAGGGGGCGGAGGGCTACACCTTC. Amino acid sequence: CASRPLPGQGAEGYTF.

This clonotype was seen more than once but under ten times. The chain joins TRBV6-6 to TRBJ1-2; 8 nucleotides agree with TRBD1. V shed 6 bases and J 4 bases; nucleotides not matched to a gene: 4. The CDR3 has 13 residues. CDR1 MNHNY and CDR2 SVGAGI come from the germline V gene (reference sequence). The CDR3, as DNA: TGTGCCAGCAGCCAGGGACAGGCCTATGGCTACACCTTC. It is translated as CASSQGQAYGYTF.

The V gene is TRBV12-3 or TRBV12-4, the J gene TRBJ2-7; TRBD2 is a possible D gene (7 bases). The V end lost 2 bases, the J end lost 0 bases, and 17 bases lay between the germline ends. The CDR3 covers 17 residues. The CDR3 sequence is CASSLRRGGAGSYEQYF. CDR3 sequence (DNA): TGTGCCAGCAGTTTAAGGAGGGGGGGCGCGGGCTCCTACGAGCAGTACTTC.

This clonotype was seen only a few times. The chain carries TRBV5-1 and TRBJ2-5; 8 bases fit TRBD1. V dropped 4 bases and J dropped 3; count of bases not matched to a gene: 8. The length of the CDR3 is 15 residues. Germline values: CDR1 SGHRS, CDR2 YFSETQ. In DNA form, the CDR3 reads TGCGCCAGCAGCATTACCGGACAGGGTAAAGAGACCCAGTACTTC. As protein: CASSITGQGKETQYF.

There are a few counts of this clonotype. The V and J genes are TRBV29-1 and TRBJ2-1; 13 bases align to TRBD2. Germline V gene data show CDR1 as SQVTM and CDR2 as ANQGSEA. With V trimmed by 5 bases and J by 4 bases, 14 bases remained unmatched. This CDR3 is 18 amino acids long. The CDR3 loop is CSVTLLAGGPKGYNEQFF. The CDR3 DNA reads as TGCAGCGTTACCCTACTAGCGGGAGGGCCAAAGGGGTACAATGAGCAGTTCTTC.

Concerning this clonotype: The DNA is omitted, as the CDR3 cannot be located on it reliably, and the CDR3 follows TCRdb's listing. The rearrangement joins TRBV7-7 to TRBJ2-7. Germline V lookup: CDR1 SSHAT, CDR2 FNYEAQ (reference sequence). The CDR3 length is 13 residues, termini included. CDR3 loop: CASSLYFGNEQYF.

The gene calls are TRBV5-4 and TRBJ2-2; D uncertain. The CDR3 spans 15 residues. In germline, CDR1 is SGHNT, CDR2 YYREEE (reference sequence). Trimming shortened V by 0 bases and J by 6 bases, and 12 bases separated the two germline ends. CDR3 in amino acids: CASSLDGVGSGELFF. In nucleotides, the CDR3 is TGTGCCAGCAGCTTGGATGGAGTAGGCTCCGGGGAGCTGTTTTTT.

V gene TRBV3-1 combines with J gene TRBJ2-5, with 11 bases that match TRBD2. Per the germline V gene, CDR1 is LGHDT and CDR2 is YNNKEL (reference sequence). Trimming at V came to 1 base and at J to 4 bases, leaving 11 bases not matched to a gene. The CDR3 spans 18 residues. CDR3 sequence: CASSQVAGGPRGRETQYF. The CDR3 DNA reads as TGTGCCAGCAGCCAAGTAGCGGGGGGGCCAAGGGGTCGAGAGACCCAGTACTTC.

This clonotype was picked up a small number of times. The chain carries TRBV7-9 and TRBJ1-1; D gene uncertain. V shed 1 base and J shed 0 bases, with 12 bases lying between them. The CDR3 consists of 16 residues. CDR1 is SEHNR, CDR2 FQNEAQ, per germline (reference sequence). This CDR3 reads CASSLETGNLNTEAFF. DNA for the CDR3: TGTGCCAGCAGCTTAGAAACGGGGAATCTGAACACTGAAGCTTTCTTT.

J is TRBJ2-5 and V is TRBV5-1, with D tentatively TRBD1 or TRBD2 (6 bases each). The CDR3 is 14 residues long. V was clipped by 7 bases and J by 5 bases, with 18 bases between them. The V gene's germline CDR1 is SGHRS and CDR2 YFSETQ. The CDR3 sequence: CASGQNRAGETQYF. The CDR3, as DNA: TGCGCCAGCGGACAAAACAGGGCGGGGGAGACCCAGTACTTC.

The chain combines TRBV20-1 with TRBJ1-5; no firm D call. From germline, CDR1 is DFQATT and CDR2 SNEGSKA (reference sequence). The CDR3 extends over 13 amino acids. V shed 3 bases and J shed 11 bases, with 17 bases lying between them. The CDR3 DNA sequence: TGCAGTGCTAGGATGGAGGACTCGGTAGCCCAGCATTTT. This gives the protein CSARMEDSVAQHF.

This clonotype turned up a few times. V is TRBV11-2 and J is TRBJ2-3; D is unresolved. The germline gives CDR1 SGHAT, CDR2 FQNNGV. The CDR3 spans 13 residues. V lost 3 bases and J lost 4, with 8 bases in between. The CDR3 sequence is CASSFLFADTQYF. CDR3 coding DNA: TGTGCCAGCAGCTTCTTATTTGCAGATACGCAGTATTTT.